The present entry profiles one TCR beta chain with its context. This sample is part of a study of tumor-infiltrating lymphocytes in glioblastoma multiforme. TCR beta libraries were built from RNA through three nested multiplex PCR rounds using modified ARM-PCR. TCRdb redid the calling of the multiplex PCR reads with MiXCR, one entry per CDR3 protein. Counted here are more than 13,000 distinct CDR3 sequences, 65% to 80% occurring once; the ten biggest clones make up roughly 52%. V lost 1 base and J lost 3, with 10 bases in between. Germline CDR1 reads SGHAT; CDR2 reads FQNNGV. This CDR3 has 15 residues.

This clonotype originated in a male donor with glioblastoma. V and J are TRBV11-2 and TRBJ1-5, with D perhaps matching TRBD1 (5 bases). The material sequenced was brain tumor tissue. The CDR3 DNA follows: TGTGCCAGCAGCTTAGCAACAGGTTTCAATCAGCCCCAGCATTTT. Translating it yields CASSLATGFNQPQHF.